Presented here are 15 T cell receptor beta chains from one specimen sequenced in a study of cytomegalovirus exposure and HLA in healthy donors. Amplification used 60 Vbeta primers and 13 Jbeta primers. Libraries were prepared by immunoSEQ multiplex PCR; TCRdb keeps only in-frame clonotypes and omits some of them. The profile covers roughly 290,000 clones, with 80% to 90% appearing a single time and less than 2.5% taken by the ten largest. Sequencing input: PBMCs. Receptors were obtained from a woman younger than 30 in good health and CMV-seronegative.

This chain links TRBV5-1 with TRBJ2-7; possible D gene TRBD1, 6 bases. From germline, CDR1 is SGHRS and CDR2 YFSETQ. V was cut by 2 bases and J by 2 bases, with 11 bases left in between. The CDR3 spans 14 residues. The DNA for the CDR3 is TGCGCCAGCAGCTTCTCCAGGGGTACCTACGAGCAGTACTTC. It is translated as CASSFSRGTYEQYF.

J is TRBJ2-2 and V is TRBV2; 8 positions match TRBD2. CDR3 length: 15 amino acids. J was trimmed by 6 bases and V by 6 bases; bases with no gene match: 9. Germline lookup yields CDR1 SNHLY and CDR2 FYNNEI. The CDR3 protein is CASRGSSGSSGELFF. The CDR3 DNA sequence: TGTGCCAGCAGGGGATCTAGCGGGTCGTCCGGGGAGCTGTTTTTT. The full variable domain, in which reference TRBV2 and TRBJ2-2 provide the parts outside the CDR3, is EPEVTQTPSHQVTQMGQEVILRCVPISNHLYFYWYRQILGQKVEFLVSFYNNEISEKSEIFDDQFSVERPDGSNFTLKIRSTKLEDSAMYFCASRGSSGSSGELFFGEGSRLTVL.

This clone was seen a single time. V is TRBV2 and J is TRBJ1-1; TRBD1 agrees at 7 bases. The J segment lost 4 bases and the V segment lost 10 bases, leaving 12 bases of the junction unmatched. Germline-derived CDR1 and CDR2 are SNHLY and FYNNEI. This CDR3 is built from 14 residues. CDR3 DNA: TGTGCCATCCACTTAGGGGGCGGCTTCACTGAAGCTTTCTTT. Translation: CAIHLGGGFTEAFF.

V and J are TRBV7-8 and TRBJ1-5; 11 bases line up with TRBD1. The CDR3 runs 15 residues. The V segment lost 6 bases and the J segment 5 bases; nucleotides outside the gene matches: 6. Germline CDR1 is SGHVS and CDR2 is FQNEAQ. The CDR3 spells CASSFWTGGYQPQHF. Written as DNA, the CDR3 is TGTGCCAGCAGTTTCTGGACAGGGGGCTATCAGCCCCAGCATTTT.

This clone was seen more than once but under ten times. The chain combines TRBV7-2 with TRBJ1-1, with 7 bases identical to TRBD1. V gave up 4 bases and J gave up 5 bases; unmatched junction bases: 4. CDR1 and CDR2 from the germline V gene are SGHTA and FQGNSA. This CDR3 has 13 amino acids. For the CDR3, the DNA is TGTGCCAGCAGCTGGCAGGGGGAGACTGAAGCTTTCTTT. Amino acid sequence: CASSWQGETEAFF.

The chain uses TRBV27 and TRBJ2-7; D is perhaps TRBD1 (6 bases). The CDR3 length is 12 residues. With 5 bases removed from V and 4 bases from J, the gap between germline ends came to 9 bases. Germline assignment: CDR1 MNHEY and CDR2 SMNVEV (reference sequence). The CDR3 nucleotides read TGTGCCAGCAGTCGCACAGGGTACGAGCAGTACTTC. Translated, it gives CASSRTGYEQYF.

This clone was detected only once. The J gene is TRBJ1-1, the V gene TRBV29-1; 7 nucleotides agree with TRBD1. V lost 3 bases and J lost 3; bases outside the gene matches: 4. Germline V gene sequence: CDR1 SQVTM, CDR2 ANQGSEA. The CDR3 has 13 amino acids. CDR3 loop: CSVDRQGDTEAFF. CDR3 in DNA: TGCAGCGTTGATAGACAGGGAGACACTGAAGCTTTCTTT.

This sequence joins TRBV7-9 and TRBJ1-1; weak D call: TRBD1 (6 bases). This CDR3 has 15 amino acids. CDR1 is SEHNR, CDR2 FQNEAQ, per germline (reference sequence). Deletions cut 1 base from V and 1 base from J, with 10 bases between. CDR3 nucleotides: TGTGCCAGCAGCTTAGAAGGGACACCGAACACTGAAGCTTTCTTT. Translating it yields CASSLEGTPNTEAFF.

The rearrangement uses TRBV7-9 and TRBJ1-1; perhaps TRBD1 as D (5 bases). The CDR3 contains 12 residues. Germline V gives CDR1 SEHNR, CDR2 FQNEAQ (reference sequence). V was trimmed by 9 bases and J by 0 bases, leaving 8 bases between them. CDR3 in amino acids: CASTTVNTEAFF. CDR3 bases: TGTGCCAGTACGACAGTGAACACTGAAGCTTTCTTT.

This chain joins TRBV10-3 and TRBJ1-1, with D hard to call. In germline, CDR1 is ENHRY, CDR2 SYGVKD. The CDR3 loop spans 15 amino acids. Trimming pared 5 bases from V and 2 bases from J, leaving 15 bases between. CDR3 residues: CAISKTLEGNTEAFF. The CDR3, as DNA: TGTGCCATCAGTAAAACATTGGAGGGAAACACTGAAGCTTTCTTT.

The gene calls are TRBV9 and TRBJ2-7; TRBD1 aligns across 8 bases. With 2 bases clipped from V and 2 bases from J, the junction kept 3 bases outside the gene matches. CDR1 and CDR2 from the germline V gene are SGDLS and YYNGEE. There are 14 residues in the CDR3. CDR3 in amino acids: CASSVRDRTYEQYF. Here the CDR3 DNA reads TGTGCCAGCAGCGTCCGGGACAGGACCTACGAGCAGTACTTC.

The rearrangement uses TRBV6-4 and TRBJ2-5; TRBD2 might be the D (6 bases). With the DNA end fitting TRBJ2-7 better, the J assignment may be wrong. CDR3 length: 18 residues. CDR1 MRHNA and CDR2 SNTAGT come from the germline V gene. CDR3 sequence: CASSRSRWEDIVIYEQYF. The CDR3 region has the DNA TGTGCCAGCAGTCGTAGCAGATGGGAGGATATCGTTATCTACGAGCAGTACTTC.

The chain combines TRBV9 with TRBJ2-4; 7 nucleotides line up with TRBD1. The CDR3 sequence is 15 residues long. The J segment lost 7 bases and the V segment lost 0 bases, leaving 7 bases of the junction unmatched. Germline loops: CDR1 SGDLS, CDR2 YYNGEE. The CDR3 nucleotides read TGTGCCAGCAGCGTAGGACAGGGATCCGGGAACATTCAGTACTTC. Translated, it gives CASSVGQGSGNIQYF.

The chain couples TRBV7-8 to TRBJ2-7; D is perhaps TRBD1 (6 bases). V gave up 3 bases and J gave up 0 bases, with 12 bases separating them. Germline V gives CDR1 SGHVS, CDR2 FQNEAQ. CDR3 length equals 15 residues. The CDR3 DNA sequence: TGTGCCAGCAGCTTCCGACAGGATGGCTCCTACGAGCAGTACTTC. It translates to CASSFRQDGSYEQYF. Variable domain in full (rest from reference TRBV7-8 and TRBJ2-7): GAGVSQSPRYKVAKRGQDVALRCDPISGHVSLFWYQQALGQGPEFLTYFQNEAQLDKSGLPSDRFFAERPEGSVSTLKIQRTQQEDSAVYLCASSFRQDGSYEQYFGPGTRLTVT.

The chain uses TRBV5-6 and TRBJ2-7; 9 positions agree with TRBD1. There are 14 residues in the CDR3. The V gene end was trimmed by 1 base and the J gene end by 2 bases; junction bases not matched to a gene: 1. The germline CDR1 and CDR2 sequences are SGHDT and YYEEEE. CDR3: CASSLTGGPYEQYF. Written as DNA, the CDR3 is TGTGCCAGCAGCTTGACAGGGGGCCCCTACGAGCAGTACTTC.